The 7 T cell receptor beta chains below were found in one sample sequenced in a study of OX40 agonist ivuxolimab in advanced cancers. Clones were sequenced by immunoSEQ multiplex PCR, and TCRdb holds only the in-frame ones, with some missing. This sample carries some 45,000 clones, roughly 86% of them seen once, and the ten largest clones take about 13%. The sample in question was CD4+ or CD8+ T cells sorted from blood, obtained in a trial of the OX40 agonist ivuxolimab. The source of these receptors is an adult with an advanced solid tumor such as melanoma, head and neck, liver or kidney cancer.

V usage is TRBV27 and J usage is TRBJ1-2; 9 bases map to TRBD1. V was clipped by 3 bases and J by 4 bases; unmatched bases: 9. This CDR3 comprises 16 residues. In germline, CDR1 is MNHEY, CDR2 SMNVEV (reference sequence). The CDR3 is CASSFTPGTGFYGYTF. CDR3 DNA: TGTGCCAGCAGTTTCACTCCCGGGACAGGGTTCTATGGCTACACCTTC.

DNA of the CDR3: TGTGCCAGCAGCCCGCGGCCAACTACTGACGTCCTGACTTTC. It is translated as CASSPRPTTDVLTF. The chain links TRBV7-2 to TRBJ2-6; D is undetermined. Looked up from germline, CDR1 is SGHTA and CDR2 is FQGNSA. This CDR3 contains 14 residues. V was shortened by 5 bases and J by 11 bases, with 16 bases between the two germline ends. The full variable domain, in which reference TRBV7-2 and TRBJ2-6 provide the parts outside the CDR3, is GAGVSQSPSNKVTEKGKDVELRCDPISGHTALYWYRQSLGQGLEFLIYFQGNSAPDKSGLPSDRFSAERTGGSVSTLTIQRTQQEDSAVYLCASSPRPTTDVLTFGAGSRLTVL.

This clone was detected only once. The V call is TRBV19, the J call TRBJ2-7, with no clear D. V was pared by 4 bases and J by 5 bases, with 18 bases between. Germline V gene data show CDR1 as LNHDA and CDR2 as SQIVND (reference sequence). The CDR3 runs 15 residues. In DNA, the CDR3 is TGTGCCAGTAGTACCACTGCCTCCTCGTCGGACGAGCAGTACTTC. Translation: CASSTTASSSDEQYF.

This clone came up once. The genes are TRBV11-3 and TRBJ2-2; D remains unclear. CDR1 is SGHNT and CDR2 is YENEEA in the germline V gene. The CDR3 runs 13 residues. Deletions cut 5 bases from V and 4 bases from J, with 8 bases between. CDR3 sequence (DNA): TGTGCCAGCAGCCCCCCCGCCACCGGGGAGCTGTTTTTT. Its translation: CASSPPATGELFF.

The chain has TRBV7-8 and TRBJ1-1; 7 nucleotides match TRBD1. With 6 bases clipped from V and 0 bases from J, the junction kept 7 bases outside the gene matches. This CDR3 is built from 15 residues. Germline-derived CDR1 and CDR2 are SGHVS and FQNEAQ. Written as DNA, the CDR3 is TGTGCCAGCAGGGTTAGGGGGCGCATGAACACTGAAGCTTTCTTT. This sequence encodes CASRVRGRMNTEAFF.

This rearrangement joins TRBV27 to TRBJ1-2; no firm D call. V was cut by 0 bases and J by 1 base, with 9 bases left in between. The CDR3 spans 15 residues. Germline V lookup: CDR1 MNHEY, CDR2 SMNVEV (reference sequence). The CDR3 loop reads CASSLSGSHNYGYTF. In nucleotides, the CDR3 is TGTGCCAGCAGTTTATCCGGGAGCCATAACTATGGCTACACCTTC.

The chain carries TRBV6-1 and TRBJ2-3; the match to TRBD2 covers 7 bases. Germline V CDR1 and CDR2: MNHNS, SASEGT. This CDR3 comprises 15 residues. V gave up 3 bases and J gave up 1 base; unmatched junction bases: 4. The CDR3 region has the DNA TGTGCCAGCAGTGACCCCCGGGGGGGCACAGATACGCAGTATTTT. It encodes CASSDPRGGTDTQYF.